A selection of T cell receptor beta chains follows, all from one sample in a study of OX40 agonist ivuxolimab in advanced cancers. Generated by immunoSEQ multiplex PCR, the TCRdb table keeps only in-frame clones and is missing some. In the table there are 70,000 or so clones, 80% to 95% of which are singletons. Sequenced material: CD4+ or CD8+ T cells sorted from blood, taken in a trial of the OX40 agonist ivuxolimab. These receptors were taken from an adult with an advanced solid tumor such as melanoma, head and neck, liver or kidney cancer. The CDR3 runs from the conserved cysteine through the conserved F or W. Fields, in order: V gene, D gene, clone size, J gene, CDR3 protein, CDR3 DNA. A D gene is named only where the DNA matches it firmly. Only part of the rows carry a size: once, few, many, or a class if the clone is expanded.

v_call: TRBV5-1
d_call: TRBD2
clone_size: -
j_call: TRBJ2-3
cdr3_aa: CASSSQGTSETDTQYF
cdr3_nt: TGCGCCAGCAGCTCCCAAGGGACTAGCGAGACAGATACGCAGTATTTT

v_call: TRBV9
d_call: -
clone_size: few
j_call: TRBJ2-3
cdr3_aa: CASSLSGAEGTQYF
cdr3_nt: TGTGCCAGCAGCCTCTCTGGAGCCGAGGGGACGCAGTATTTT

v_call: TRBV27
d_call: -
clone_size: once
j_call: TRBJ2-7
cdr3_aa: CASSLEAFPSAAYEQYF
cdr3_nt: TGTGCCAGCAGTTTGGAGGCATTCCCCTCCGCGGCCTACGAGCAGTACTTC

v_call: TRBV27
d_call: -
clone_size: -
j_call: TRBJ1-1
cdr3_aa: CASSPPSLSEAFF
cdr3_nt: TGTGCCAGCAGTCCTCCGAGTCTGAGTGAAGCTTTCTTT

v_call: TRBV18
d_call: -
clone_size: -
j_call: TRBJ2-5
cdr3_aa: CASSPENETQYF
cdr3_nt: TGTGCCAGCTCTCCCGAGAACGAGACCCAGTACTTC

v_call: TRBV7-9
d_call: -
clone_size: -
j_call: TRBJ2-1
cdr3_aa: CASSYSVGEQFF
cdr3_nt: TGTGCCAGCAGCTACAGTGTCGGTGAGCAGTTCTTC

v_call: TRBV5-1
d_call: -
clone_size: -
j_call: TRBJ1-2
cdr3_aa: CASSLAGDGYGYTF
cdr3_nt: TGCGCCAGCAGCTTGGCTGGGGATGGCTATGGCTACACCTTC

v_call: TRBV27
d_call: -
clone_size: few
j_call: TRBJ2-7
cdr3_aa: CASSPSVGGNSYEQYF
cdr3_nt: TGTGCCAGCAGTCCCTCAGTCGGGGGCAACTCCTACGAGCAGTACTTC

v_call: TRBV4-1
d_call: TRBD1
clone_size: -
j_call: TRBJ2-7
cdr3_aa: CASRPGTGPYEQYF
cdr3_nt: TGCGCCAGCAGACCCGGGACAGGACCCTACGAGCAGTACTTC

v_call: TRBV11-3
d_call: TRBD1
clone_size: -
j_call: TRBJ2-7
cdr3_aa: CASSLGTGYEQYF
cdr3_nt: TGTGCCAGCAGCTTAGGGACAGGGTACGAGCAGTACTTC

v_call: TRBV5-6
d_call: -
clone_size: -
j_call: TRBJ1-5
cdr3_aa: CASSLSGGSSNQPQHF
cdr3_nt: TGTGCCAGCAGCTTGAGTGGGGGAAGCAGCAATCAGCCCCAGCATTTT

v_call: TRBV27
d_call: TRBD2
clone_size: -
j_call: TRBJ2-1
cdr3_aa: CASSDGTSGDNEQFF
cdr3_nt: TGTGCCAGCAGTGACGGGACTAGCGGGGACAATGAGCAGTTCTTC

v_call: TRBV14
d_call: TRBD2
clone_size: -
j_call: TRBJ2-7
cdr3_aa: CASSQDFQLAGGRYEQYF
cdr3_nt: TGTGCCAGCAGCCAAGATTTCCAACTAGCGGGGGGCCGCTACGAGCAGTACTTC

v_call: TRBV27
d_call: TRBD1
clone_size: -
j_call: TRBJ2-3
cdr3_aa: CASSLARTGDTQYF
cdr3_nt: TGTGCCAGCAGCTTAGCCCGGACAGGAGATACGCAGTATTTT

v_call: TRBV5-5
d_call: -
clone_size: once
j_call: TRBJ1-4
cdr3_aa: CASSLNEKLFF
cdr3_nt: TGTGCCAGCAGCTTGAATGAAAAACTGTTTTTT

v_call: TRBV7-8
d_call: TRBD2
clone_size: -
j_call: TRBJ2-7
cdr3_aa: CASSLVIGGGEQYF
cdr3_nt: TGTGCCAGCAGCTTAGTAATTGGGGGGGGCGAGCAGTACTTC

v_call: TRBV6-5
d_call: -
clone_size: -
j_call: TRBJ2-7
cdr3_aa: CASSYGGPSEQYF
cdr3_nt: TGTGCCAGCAGTTATGGGGGGCCCTCCGAGCAGTACTTC

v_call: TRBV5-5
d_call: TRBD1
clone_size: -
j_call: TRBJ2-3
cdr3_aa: CASRTGTYPSTDTQYF
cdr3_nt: TGTGCCAGCAGGACAGGGACGTACCCTAGCACAGATACGCAGTATTTT

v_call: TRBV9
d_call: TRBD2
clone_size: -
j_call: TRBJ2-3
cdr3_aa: CASSVSGGADTDTQYF
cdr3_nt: TGTGCCAGCAGCGTGAGCGGGGGGGCAGATACAGATACGCAGTATTTT

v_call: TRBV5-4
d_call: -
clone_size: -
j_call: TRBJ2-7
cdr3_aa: CASSKIRGGYEQYF
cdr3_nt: TGTGCCAGCAGCAAAATCCGGGGAGGATACGAGCAGTACTTC

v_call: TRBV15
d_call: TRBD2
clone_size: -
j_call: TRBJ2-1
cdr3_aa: CATGWRGGKNEQFF
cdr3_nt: TGTGCCACCGGATGGCGGGGGGGCAAGAATGAGCAGTTCTTC

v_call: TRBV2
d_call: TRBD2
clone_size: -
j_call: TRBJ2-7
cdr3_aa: CASSEAGLAGAYEQYF
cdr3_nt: TGTGCCAGCAGTGAGGCGGGACTAGCGGGGGCATACGAGCAGTACTTC

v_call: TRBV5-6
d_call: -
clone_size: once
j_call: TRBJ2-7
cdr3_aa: CASSLWRNEQYF
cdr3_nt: TGTGCCAGCAGCTTATGGAGAAACGAGCAGTACTTC

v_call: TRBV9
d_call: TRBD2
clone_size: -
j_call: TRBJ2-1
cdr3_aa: CASSVGSGAYNEQFF
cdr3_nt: TGTGCCAGCAGCGTAGGGAGCGGGGCCTACAATGAGCAGTTCTTC

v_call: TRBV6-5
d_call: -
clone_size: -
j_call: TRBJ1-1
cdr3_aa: CASSWGTPSLNTEAFF
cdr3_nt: TGTGCCAGCAGTTGGGGGACTCCCAGCTTGAACACTGAAGCTTTCTTT

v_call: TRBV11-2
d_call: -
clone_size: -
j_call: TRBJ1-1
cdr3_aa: CASSPAGVGTEAFF
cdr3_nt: TGTGCCAGCAGCCCCGCAGGGGTAGGGACTGAAGCTTTCTTT

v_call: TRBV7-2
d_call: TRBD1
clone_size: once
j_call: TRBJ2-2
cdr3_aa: CASSLVSRQGTGELFF
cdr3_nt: TGTGCCAGCAGCTTAGTATCCAGACAGGGCACCGGGGAGCTGTTTTTT

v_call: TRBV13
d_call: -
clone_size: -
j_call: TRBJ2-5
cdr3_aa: CASTLDRMLETQYF
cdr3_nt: TGTGCCAGCACCCTAGACAGGATGTTGGAGACCCAGTACTTC

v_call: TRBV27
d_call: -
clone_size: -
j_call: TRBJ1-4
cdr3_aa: CASSLSWGRIEKLFF
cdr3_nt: TGTGCCAGCAGTTTATCTTGGGGGCGCATTGAAAAACTGTTTTTT

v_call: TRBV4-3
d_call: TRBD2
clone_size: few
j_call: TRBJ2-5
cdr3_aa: CASSQERGGQETQYF
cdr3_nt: TGCGCCAGCAGCCAAGAACGGGGGGGCCAAGAGACCCAGTACTTC

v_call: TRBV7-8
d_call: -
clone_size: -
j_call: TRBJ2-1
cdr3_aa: CASSHYRDEQFF
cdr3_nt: TGTGCCAGCAGCCACTACAGGGATGAGCAGTTCTTC

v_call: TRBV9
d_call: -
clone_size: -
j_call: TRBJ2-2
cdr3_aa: CASSPSGGGVGELFF
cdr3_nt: TGTGCCAGCAGCCCCTCCGGCGGGGGCGTCGGGGAGCTGTTTTTT

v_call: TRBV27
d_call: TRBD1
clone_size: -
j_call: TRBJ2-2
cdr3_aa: CASSLQGAGELFF
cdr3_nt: TGTGCCAGCAGTTTGCAGGGGGCCGGGGAGCTGTTTTTT

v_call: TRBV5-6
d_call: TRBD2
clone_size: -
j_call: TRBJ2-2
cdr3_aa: CASSLVLAGDTGELFF
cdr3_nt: TGTGCCAGCAGCTTGGTACTAGCGGGGGATACCGGGGAGCTGTTTTTT

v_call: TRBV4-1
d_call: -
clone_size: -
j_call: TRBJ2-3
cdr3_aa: CASSQVAFSSTDTQYF
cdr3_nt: TGCGCCAGCAGCCAAGTGGCCTTCTCTAGCACAGATACGCAGTATTTT

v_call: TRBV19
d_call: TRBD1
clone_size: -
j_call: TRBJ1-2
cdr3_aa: CASSPGQGARGYTF
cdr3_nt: TGTGCCAGTAGTCCAGGACAGGGGGCACGTGGCTACACCTTC

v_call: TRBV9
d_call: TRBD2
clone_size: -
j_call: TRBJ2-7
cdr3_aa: CASSVGLAASYEQYF
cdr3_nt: TGTGCCAGCAGCGTAGGACTAGCGGCGTCCTACGAGCAGTACTTC

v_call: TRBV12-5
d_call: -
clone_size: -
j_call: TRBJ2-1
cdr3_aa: CASGLSSYNEQFF
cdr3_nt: TGTGCTAGTGGTTTGTCCAGCTACAATGAGCAGTTCTTC

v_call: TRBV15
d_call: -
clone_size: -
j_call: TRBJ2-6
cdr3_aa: CATSRDIGIALSGANVLTF
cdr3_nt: TGTGCCACCAGCAGAGATATTGGTATTGCACTATCTGGGGCCAACGTCCTGACTTTC

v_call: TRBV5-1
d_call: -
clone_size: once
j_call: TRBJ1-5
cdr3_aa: CASSLSSNQPQHF
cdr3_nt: TGCGCCAGCAGCTTGAGCAGCAATCAGCCCCAGCATTTT

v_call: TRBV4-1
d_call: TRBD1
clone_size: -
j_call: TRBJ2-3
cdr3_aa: CASKPGDSYSTDTQYF
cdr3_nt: TGCGCCAGCAAACCAGGGGACAGTTATAGCACAGATACGCAGTATTTT

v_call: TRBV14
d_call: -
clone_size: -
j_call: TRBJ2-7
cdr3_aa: CASSKGRGSSYEQYF
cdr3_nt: TGTGCCAGCAGCAAGGGGAGGGGGAGCTCCTACGAGCAGTACTTC

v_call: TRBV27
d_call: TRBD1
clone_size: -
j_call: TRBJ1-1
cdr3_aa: CASSGGTGDFF
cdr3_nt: TGTGCCAGCAGTGGGGGGACAGGGGACTTCTTT

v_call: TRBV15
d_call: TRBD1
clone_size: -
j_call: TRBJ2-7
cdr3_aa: CATGDRVTPYEQYF
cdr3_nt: TGTGCCACCGGGGACAGGGTAACCCCCTACGAGCAGTACTTC

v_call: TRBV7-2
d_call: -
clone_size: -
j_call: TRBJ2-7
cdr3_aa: CASSLEDSSYEQYF
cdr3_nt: TGTGCCAGCAGCTTAGAGGACAGCTCCTACGAGCAGTACTTC

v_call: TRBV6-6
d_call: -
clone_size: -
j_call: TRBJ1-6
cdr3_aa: CASSYSPEANSPLHF
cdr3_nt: TGTGCCAGCAGTTACTCACCAGAGGCGAATTCACCCCTCCACTTT

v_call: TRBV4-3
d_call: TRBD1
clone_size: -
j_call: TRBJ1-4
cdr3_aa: CASSQAGTGVWDNEKLFF
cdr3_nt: TGCGCCAGCAGCCAAGCCGGGACAGGGGTTTGGGATAATGAAAAACTGTTTTTT

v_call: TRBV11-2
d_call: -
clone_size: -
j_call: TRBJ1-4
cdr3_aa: CASSSEFLNEKLFF
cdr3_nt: TGTGCCAGCAGCTCGGAGTTCCTTAATGAAAAACTGTTTTTT

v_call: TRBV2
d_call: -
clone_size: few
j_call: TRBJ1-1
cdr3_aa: CASTPRNTEAFF
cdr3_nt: TGTGCCAGCACCCCAAGGAACACTGAAGCTTTCTTT

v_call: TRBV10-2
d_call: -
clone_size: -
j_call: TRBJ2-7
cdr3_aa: CASSTTGISYEQYF
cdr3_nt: TGCGCCAGCAGTACTACAGGGATTTCCTACGAGCAGTACTTC

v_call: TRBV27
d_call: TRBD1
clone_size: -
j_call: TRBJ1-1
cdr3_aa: CASGPYPTGGGTEAFF
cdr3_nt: TGTGCCAGCGGGCCGTATCCTACAGGGGGCGGCACTGAAGCTTTCTTT

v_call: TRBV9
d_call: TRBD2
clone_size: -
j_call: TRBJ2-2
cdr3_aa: CASSVEAGGGGELFF
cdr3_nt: TGTGCCAGCAGCGTAGAGGCGGGGGGCGGCGGGGAGCTGTTTTTT

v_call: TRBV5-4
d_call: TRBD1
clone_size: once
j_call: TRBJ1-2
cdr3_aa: CASSSWGRDSSYGYTF
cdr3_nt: TGTGCCAGCAGCTCTTGGGGCCGGGACAGTAGTTATGGCTACACCTTC

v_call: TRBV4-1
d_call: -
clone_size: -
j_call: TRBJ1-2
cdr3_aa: CASSQDQGRYGYTF
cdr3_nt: TGCGCCAGCAGCCAAGATCAGGGACGGTATGGCTACACCTTC

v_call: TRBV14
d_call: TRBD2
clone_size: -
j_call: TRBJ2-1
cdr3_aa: CASSHGLAGGLSYNEQFF
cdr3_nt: TGTGCCAGCAGCCACGGACTAGCGGGGGGCCTCTCCTACAATGAGCAGTTCTTC

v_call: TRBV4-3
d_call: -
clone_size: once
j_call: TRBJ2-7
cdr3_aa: CASSQDAVHEQYF
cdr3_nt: TGCGCCAGCAGCCAAGATGCGGTTCACGAGCAGTACTTC